The 26 T cell receptor beta chains presented below share a single source sample, sequenced in a study of cytomegalovirus exposure and HLA in healthy donors. PCR employed 60 Vbeta and 13 Jbeta primers. Using immunoSEQ multiplex PCR, the repertoire was profiled, and TCRdb retains in-frame clones only, with some absent. The data show roughly 120,000 clones, and the top ten clones hold roughly 1%. Sequenced input: PBMCs. The receptors here all came from a man between 18 and 35 years old in good health and CMV-seronegative.

This chain joins TRBV18 and TRBJ2-6; the D gene is possibly TRBD2 (5 bases). Germline lookup yields CDR1 KGHSH and CDR2 LQKENI. This CDR3 contains 18 residues. The V gene lost 3 bases and the J gene lost 2 bases, with 17 bases spanning the gap. The CDR3, as DNA: TGTGCCAGCTCACCTATAACTAGTCGGGCGGCTGGGGCCAACGTCCTGACTTTC. Its protein product is CASSPITSRAAGANVLTF. The whole variable domain, remainder taken from reference TRBV18 and TRBJ2-6, is NAGVMQNPRHLVRRRGQEARLRCSPMKGHSHVYWYRQLPEEGLKFMVYLQKENIIDESGMPKERFSAEFPKEGPSILRIQQVVRGDSAAYFCASSPITSRAAGANVLTFGAGSRLTVL.

The V gene is TRBV2, the J gene TRBJ1-5, with a tentative D call TRBD1 (5 bases). Germline V gene lookup returns CDR1 SNHLY and CDR2 FYNNEI. The germline V and J ends were trimmed by 10 bases and 0 bases, with 22 bases remaining between them. This CDR3 has 17 amino acids. The CDR3 coding sequence is TGTGCCACAACGGGATCGGGGAGGGGCCTTAGCAATCAGCCCCAGCATTTT. It specifies CATTGSGRGLSNQPQHF.

This chain uses TRBV5-1 with TRBJ2-7, with 7 bases matching TRBD1. The CDR3 loop spans 15 amino acids. V was clipped by 4 bases and J by 2 bases; unmatched bases: 9. The V gene's germline CDR1 is SGHRS and CDR2 YFSETQ. The CDR3 here is CASSPRQGTAYEQYF. Written as DNA, the CDR3 is TGCGCCAGCAGCCCAAGACAGGGTACGGCCTACGAGCAGTACTTC.

This chain uses TRBV7-8 with TRBJ2-7, with 8 bases that match TRBD1. The CDR3 runs 16 residues. Looked up from germline, CDR1 is SGHVS and CDR2 is FQNEAQ. Trimming took 8 bases from V and 1 from J; bases not matched to a gene: 13. DNA for the CDR3: TGTGCCAGCGGAAAATTTGGGACAGGACGATCCTACGAGCAGTACTTC. Protein: CASGKFGTGRSYEQYF. The full variable domain, in which reference TRBV7-8 and TRBJ2-7 provide the parts outside the CDR3, is GAGVSQSPRYKVAKRGQDVALRCDPISGHVSLFWYQQALGQGPEFLTYFQNEAQLDKSGLPSDRFFAERPEGSVSTLKIQRTQQEDSAVYLCASGKFGTGRSYEQYFGPGTRLTVT.

The V call is TRBV5-1, the J call TRBJ2-5; no reliable D call. Trimming shortened V by 4 bases and J by 2 bases, and 12 bases separated the two germline ends. The CDR3 has 14 amino acids. Germline loops: CDR1 SGHRS, CDR2 YFSETQ. CDR3 in DNA: TGCGCCAGCAGCCTGGGGTTGCGGCAAGAGACCCAGTACTTC. Translating gives CASSLGLRQETQYF.

The chain links TRBV18 to TRBJ1-4, with a weak D call TRBD1 (5 bases). The CDR3 is 12 residues long. Germline V gene lookup returns CDR1 KGHSH and CDR2 LQKENI. The germline V and J ends were trimmed by 2 bases and 10 bases, with 8 bases remaining between them. CDR3 sequence (DNA): TGTGCCAGCTCACCAGTGGGGGGAAAACTGTTTTTT. Its translation is CASSPVGGKLFF.

The CDR3 nucleotides read TGTGCCAGCAGAGTCCCTGGGGACAGAAGCTATGGCTACACCTTC. Translated: CASRVPGDRSYGYTF. The chain recombines TRBV2 with TRBJ1-2, with 7 bases fitting TRBD1. J lost 4 bases, V lost 6 bases, and 11 bases had no gene match. Looked up from germline, CDR1 is SNHLY and CDR2 is FYNNEI. The CDR3 runs 15 residues.

The gene calls are TRBV7-8 and TRBJ2-7, with TRBD1 matching 7 bases. The CDR3 has 14 residues. Germline CDR1 and CDR2: SGHVS and FQNEAQ. With 4 bases clipped from V and 3 bases from J, the junction kept 6 bases outside the gene matches. CDR3 bases: TGTGCCAGCAGCTCCGGGACAGTAAGCTACGAGCAGTACTTC. It translates to CASSSGTVSYEQYF.

The chain combines TRBV5-1 with TRBJ2-3, with a possible D match to TRBD1 (6 bases). V was pared by 3 bases and J by 6 bases, with 20 bases between. The CDR3 totals 16 residues. Looked up from germline, CDR1 is SGHRS and CDR2 is YFSETQ. CDR3 sequence: CASSSPPDSRADTQYF. CDR3 DNA: TGCGCCAGCAGCTCTCCTCCGGACAGCCGGGCGGATACGCAGTATTTT. The full variable domain, completed using reference TRBV5-1 and TRBJ2-3, is KAGVTQTPRYLIKTRGQQVTLSCSPISGHRSVSWYQQTPGQGLQFLFEYFSETQRNKGNFPGRFSGRQFSNSRSEMNVSTLELGDSALYLCASSSPPDSRADTQYFGPGTRLTVL.

The J gene is TRBJ1-5, the V gene TRBV30, with 8 nucleotides matching TRBD1. The CDR3 totals 13 residues. J was trimmed by 5 bases and V by 5 bases; bases with no gene match: 5. Germline lookup yields CDR1 GTSNPN and CDR2 SVGIG (reference sequence). The CDR3 DNA reads TGTGCCTGGGGACAGGGTTTAGATCAGCCCCAGCATTTT. Protein: CAWGQGLDQPQHF.

The chain carries TRBV9 and TRBJ2-3; TRBD2 matches 8 bases. The CDR3 has 17 amino acids. The V gene end was trimmed by 4 bases and the J gene end by 2 bases; junction bases not matched to a gene: 12. Per germline, CDR1 SGDLS and CDR2 YYNGEE. The CDR3 loop reads CASSPSPYGGDTDTQYF. The CDR3 nucleotides are TGTGCCAGCAGCCCCAGCCCCTACGGGGGGGACACAGATACGCAGTATTTT. The entire variable domain, with the rest obtained from reference TRBV9 and TRBJ2-3, is as follows: DSGVTQTPKHLITATGQRVTLRCSPRSGDLSVYWYQQSLDQGLQFLIQYYNGEERAKGNILERFSAQQFPDLHSELNLSSLELGDSALYFCASSPSPYGGDTDTQYFGPGTRLTVL.

The V gene is TRBV7-2, the J gene TRBJ1-4, with D maybe TRBD1 (5 bases). Germline lookup yields CDR1 SGHTA and CDR2 FQGNSA. The CDR3 extends over 13 amino acids. V lost 1 base, J lost 8 bases, and 8 bases lay in between. The CDR3 nucleotides are TGTGCCAGCAGCTTAGGACAGCGCGAAAAACTGTTTTTT. This sequence encodes CASSLGQREKLFF.

The V and J genes are TRBV16 and TRBJ1-5, with TRBD1 as a possible D gene (6 bases). The V end lost 5 bases, the J end lost 1 base, and 12 bases lay between the germline ends. Germline CDR1 is KGHSY and CDR2 is FQNENV. This CDR3 spans 15 amino acids. The CDR3 DNA sequence: TGTGCCAGCAGCTTCTCACAGGGAAGCAATCAGCCCCAGCATTTT. Protein sequence: CASSFSQGSNQPQHF.

The chain joins TRBV28 to TRBJ2-3; TRBD1 aligns across 10 bases. Germline V gene data show CDR1 as MDHEN and CDR2 as SYDVKM. The CDR3 spans 16 residues. Trimming cost V 7 bases and J 3 bases; bases outside gene matches: 10. The CDR3 DNA reads TGTGCCAGCATGGTGTTAGGACAGGGGGGGACAGATACGCAGTATTTT. Translating it yields CASMVLGQGGTDTQYF. Using reference TRBV28 and TRBJ2-3 for the parts outside the CDR3, the full variable domain is DVKVTQSSRYLVKRTGEKVFLECVQDMDHENMFWYRQDPGLGLRLIYFSYDVKMKEKGDIPEGYSVSREKKERFSLILESASTNQTSMYLCASMVLGQGGTDTQYFGPGTRLTVL.

The gene calls are TRBV7-2 and TRBJ2-3; D is ambiguous. This CDR3 spans 14 amino acids. Germline CDR1 and CDR2: SGHTA and FQGNSA. The V gene lost 2 bases and the J gene lost 2 bases, with 8 bases spanning the gap. CDR3 in amino acids: CASSLRSYTDTQYF. The CDR3, as DNA: TGTGCCAGCAGCTTACGTTCCTACACAGATACGCAGTATTTT.

The CDR3 sequence is CASSSGSTDTQYF. CDR3 DNA sequence: TGTGCCAGTAGTTCAGGGAGCACAGATACGCAGTATTTT. V gene TRBV19 combines with J gene TRBJ2-3, with a tentative D call TRBD1 (5 bases). Deletions cut 5 bases from V and 0 bases from J, with 6 bases between. The CDR3 loop spans 13 amino acids. In germline, CDR1 is LNHDA, CDR2 SQIVND (reference sequence).

The chain joins TRBV30 to TRBJ1-1, with D maybe TRBD1 (6 bases). Germline assignment: CDR1 GTSNPN and CDR2 SVGIG (reference sequence). The ends were cut back, 2 bases at V and 5 bases at J, with 15 bases in the middle. This CDR3 spans 14 amino acids. This CDR3 is CAWSLRQGWTEAFF. For the CDR3, the DNA is TGTGCCTGGAGTCTCCGCCAGGGGTGGACTGAAGCTTTCTTT.

This chain connects TRBV5-1 to TRBJ2-3; 10 bases are shared with TRBD2. The germline V gene has CDR1 SGHRS and CDR2 YFSETQ. The CDR3 consists of 17 residues. With 2 bases clipped from V and 5 bases from J, the junction kept 11 bases outside the gene matches. CDR3 in DNA: TGCGCCAGCAGCTTTGGGCGGCTAGCGGGAGCAAGAGATACGCAGTATTTT. This gives the protein CASSFGRLAGARDTQYF.

The CDR3 loop reads CASSETGTATGELFF. The CDR3 region has the DNA TGTGCCAGCAGTGAAACCGGGACAGCCACCGGGGAGCTGTTTTTT. The J gene is TRBJ2-2, the V gene TRBV2; 7 bases map to TRBD1. Unmatched junction bases numbered 4, after V lost 2 bases and J lost 4 bases. From germline, CDR1 is SNHLY and CDR2 FYNNEI. The CDR3 has 15 residues.

CDR3 coding DNA: TGCGCCAGCAGCCATCTAACGCGGGGGAGCTCCTACAATGAGCAGTTCTTC. Amino acids: CASSHLTRGSSYNEQFF. The V gene is TRBV4-1, the J gene TRBJ2-1; 7 nucleotides line up with TRBD2. V shed 3 bases, J shed 0 bases, and the junction held 8 bases outside the gene matches. The CDR3 has 17 amino acids. Germline assignment: CDR1 MGHRA and CDR2 YSYEKL.

The chain has TRBV5-1 and TRBJ2-4; D unclear. From germline, CDR1 is SGHRS and CDR2 YFSETQ. There are 13 residues in the CDR3. V gave up 0 bases and J gave up 6 bases, with 7 bases separating them. CDR3 region: CASSLELTNIQYF. CDR3 coding DNA: TGCGCCAGCAGCTTGGAACTAACAAACATTCAGTACTTC.

J is TRBJ1-1 and V is TRBV5-1; D uncertain. V was shortened by 5 bases and J by 4 bases, with 15 bases between the two germline ends. CDR1 and CDR2 (germline): SGHRS, YFSETQ. The CDR3 has 14 amino acids. The CDR3 loop reads CASSVRVGLTEAFF. The DNA for the CDR3 is TGCGCCAGCAGTGTCAGAGTGGGCCTCACTGAAGCTTTCTTT.

The chain uses TRBV7-9 and TRBJ2-2, with 7 bases aligning to TRBD1. The germline V gene encodes CDR1 SEHNR and CDR2 FQNEAQ (reference sequence). Trimming cost V 3 bases and J 1 base; bases outside gene matches: 2. This CDR3 has 15 amino acids. CDR3 in amino acids: CASSFRTGNTGELFF. The DNA for the CDR3 is TGTGCCAGCAGCTTCCGGACAGGGAACACCGGGGAGCTGTTTTTT.

The V and J genes are TRBV25-1 and TRBJ2-2, with 8 bases fitting TRBD1. Germline V gene sequence: CDR1 MGHDK, CDR2 SYGVNS. Trimming at V came to 1 base and at J to 4 bases, leaving 5 bases not matched to a gene. CDR3 length: 16 amino acids. The CDR3 here is CASSEFQGAGTGELFF. The CDR3 bases are TGTGCCAGCAGTGAATTTCAGGGGGCGGGCACCGGGGAGCTGTTTTTT.

This chain uses TRBV5-6 with TRBJ2-2; 14 bases are shared with TRBD2. With 2 bases clipped from V and 4 bases from J, the junction kept 7 bases outside the gene matches. Per the germline V gene, CDR1 is SGHDT and CDR2 is YYEEEE. CDR3 size: 18 residues. CDR3 coding DNA: TGTGCCAGCAGCTTCCCGGGACTAGCGGGAGATTCCACCGGGGAGCTGTTTTTT. It yields the protein CASSFPGLAGDSTGELFF.

This chain uses TRBV6-9 with TRBJ2-7; 8 bases are a match to TRBD2. From germline, CDR1 is MNHGY and CDR2 SVAAGI. The CDR3 loop spans 13 amino acids. Germline trimming cut 9 bases from V and 0 bases from J; bases unmatched to any gene: 4. In DNA form, the CDR3 reads TGTGCCAGTACAGCGGGGGACTCCTACGAGCAGTACTTC. It encodes CASTAGDSYEQYF.